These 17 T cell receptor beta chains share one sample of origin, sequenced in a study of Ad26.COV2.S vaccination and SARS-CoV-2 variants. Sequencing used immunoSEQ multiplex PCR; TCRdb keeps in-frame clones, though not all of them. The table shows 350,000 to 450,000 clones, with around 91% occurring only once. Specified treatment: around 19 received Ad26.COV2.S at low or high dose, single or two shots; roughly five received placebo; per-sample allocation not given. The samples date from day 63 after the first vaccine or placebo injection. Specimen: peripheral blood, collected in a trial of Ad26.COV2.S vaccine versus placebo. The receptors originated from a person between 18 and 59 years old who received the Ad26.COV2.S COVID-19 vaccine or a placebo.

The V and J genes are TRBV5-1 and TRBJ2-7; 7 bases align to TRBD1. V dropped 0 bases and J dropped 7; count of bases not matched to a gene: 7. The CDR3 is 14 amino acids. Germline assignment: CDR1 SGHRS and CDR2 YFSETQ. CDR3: CASSLGQGPGEQYF. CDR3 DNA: TGCGCCAGCAGCTTGGGACAGGGCCCGGGGGAGCAGTACTTC.

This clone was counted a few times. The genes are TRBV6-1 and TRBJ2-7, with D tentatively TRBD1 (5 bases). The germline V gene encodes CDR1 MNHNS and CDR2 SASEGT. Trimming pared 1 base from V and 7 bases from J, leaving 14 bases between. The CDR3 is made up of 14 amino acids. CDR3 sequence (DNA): TGTGCCAGCAGTGAAGTCGCGTTGGCAGGGGAGCAGTACTTC. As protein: CASSEVALAGEQYF.

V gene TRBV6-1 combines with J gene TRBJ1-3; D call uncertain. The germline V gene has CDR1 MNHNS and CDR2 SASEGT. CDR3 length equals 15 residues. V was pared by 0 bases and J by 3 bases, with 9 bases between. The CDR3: CASSEARRVGNTIYF. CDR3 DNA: TGTGCCAGCAGTGAAGCGCGGAGGGTTGGAAACACCATATATTTT.

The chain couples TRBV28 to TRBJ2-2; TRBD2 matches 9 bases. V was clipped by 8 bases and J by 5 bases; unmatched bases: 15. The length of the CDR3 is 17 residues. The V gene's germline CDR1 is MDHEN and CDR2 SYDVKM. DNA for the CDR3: TGTGCCAGCGGATCCCGGCCGGGACTAGCTGGAACCGGGGAGCTGTTTTTT. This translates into CASGSRPGLAGTGELFF.

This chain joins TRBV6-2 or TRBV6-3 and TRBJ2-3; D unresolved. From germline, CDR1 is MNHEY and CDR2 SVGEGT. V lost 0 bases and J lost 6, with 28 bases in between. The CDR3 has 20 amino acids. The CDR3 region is CASSYSRSKRPSPVMDTQYF. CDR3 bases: TGTGCCAGCAGTTACTCTCGGTCGAAGCGACCCTCACCTGTGATGGATACGCAGTATTTT.

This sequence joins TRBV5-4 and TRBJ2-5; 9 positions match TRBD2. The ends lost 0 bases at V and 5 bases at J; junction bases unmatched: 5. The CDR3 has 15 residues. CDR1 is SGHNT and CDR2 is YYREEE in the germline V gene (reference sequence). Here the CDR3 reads CASSLGGRVEETQYF. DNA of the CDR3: TGTGCCAGCAGCTTGGGCGGGAGGGTGGAGGAGACCCAGTACTTC.

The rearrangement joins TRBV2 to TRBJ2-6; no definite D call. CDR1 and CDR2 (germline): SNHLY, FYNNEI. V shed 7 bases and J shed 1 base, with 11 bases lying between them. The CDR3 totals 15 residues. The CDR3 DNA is TGTGCCAGCAAGACAATTAGTTCTGGGGCCAACGTCCTGACTTTC. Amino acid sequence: CASKTISSGANVLTF.

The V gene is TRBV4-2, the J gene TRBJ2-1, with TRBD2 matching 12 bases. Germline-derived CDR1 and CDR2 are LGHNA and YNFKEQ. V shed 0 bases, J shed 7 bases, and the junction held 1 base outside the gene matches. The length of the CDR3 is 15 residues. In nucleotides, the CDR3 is TGTGCCAGCAGCCAAGAGACTAGCGGGAGTAATGAGCAGTTCTTC. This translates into CASSQETSGSNEQFF.

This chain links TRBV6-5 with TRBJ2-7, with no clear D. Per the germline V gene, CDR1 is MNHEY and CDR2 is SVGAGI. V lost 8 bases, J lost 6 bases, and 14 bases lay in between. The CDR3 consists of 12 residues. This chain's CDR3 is CASRVPRTEQYF. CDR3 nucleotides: TGTGCCAGCCGGGTCCCAAGGACCGAGCAGTACTTC.

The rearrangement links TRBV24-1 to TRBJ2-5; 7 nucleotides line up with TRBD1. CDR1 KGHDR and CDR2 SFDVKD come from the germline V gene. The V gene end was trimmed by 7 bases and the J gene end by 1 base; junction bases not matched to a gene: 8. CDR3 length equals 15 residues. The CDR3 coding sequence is TGTGCCACCAGCACAGGGGCAGCCCGCCAAGAGACCCAGTACTTC. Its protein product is CATSTGAARQETQYF.

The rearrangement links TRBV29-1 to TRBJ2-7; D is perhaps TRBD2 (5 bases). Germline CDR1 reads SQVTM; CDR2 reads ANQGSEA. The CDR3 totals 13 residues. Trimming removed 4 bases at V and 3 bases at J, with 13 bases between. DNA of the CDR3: TGCAGCGTTGTGGTCGGAGGATACTACGAGCAGTACTTC. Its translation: CSVVVGGYYEQYF.

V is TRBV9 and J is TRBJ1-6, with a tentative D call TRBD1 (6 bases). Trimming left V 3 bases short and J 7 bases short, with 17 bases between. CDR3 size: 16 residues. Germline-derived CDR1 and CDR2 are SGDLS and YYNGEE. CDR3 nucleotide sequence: TGTGCCAGCAGCGGCAGTCAGGGCGGGACAAATTCACCCCTCCACTTT. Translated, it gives CASSGSQGGTNSPLHF.

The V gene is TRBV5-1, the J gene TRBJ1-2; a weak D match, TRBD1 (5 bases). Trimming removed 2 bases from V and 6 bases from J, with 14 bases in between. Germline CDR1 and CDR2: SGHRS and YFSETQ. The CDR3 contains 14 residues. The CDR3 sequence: CASSFSGTDNGYTF. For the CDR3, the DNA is TGCGCCAGCAGCTTCTCAGGGACGGACAATGGCTACACCTTC. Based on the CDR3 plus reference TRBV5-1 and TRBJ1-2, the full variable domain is KAGVTQTPRYLIKTRGQQVTLSCSPISGHRSVSWYQQTPGQGLQFLFEYFSETQRNKGNFPGRFSGRQFSNSRSEMNVSTLELGDSALYLCASSFSGTDNGYTFGSGTRLTVV.

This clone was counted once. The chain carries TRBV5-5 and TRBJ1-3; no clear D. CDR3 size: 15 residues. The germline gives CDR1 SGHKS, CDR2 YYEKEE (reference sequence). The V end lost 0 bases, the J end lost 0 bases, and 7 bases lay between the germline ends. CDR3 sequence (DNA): TGTGCCAGCAGCTTGGAAGACTACTCTGGAAACACCATATATTTT. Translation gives CASSLEDYSGNTIYF. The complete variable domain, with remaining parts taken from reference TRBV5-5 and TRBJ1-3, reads DAGVTQSPTHLIKTRGQQVTLRCSPISGHKSVSWYQQVLGQGPQFIFQYYEKEERGRGNFPDRFSARQFPNYSSELNVNALLLGDSALYLCASSLEDYSGNTIYFGEGSWLTVV.

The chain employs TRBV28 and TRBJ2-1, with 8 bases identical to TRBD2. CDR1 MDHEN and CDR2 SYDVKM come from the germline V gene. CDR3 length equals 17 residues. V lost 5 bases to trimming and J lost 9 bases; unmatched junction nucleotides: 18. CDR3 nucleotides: TGTGCCAGCAGTCTACCTCCTGAGGGACTAGTCAGGGGTGAGCAGTTCTTC. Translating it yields CASSLPPEGLVRGEQFF.

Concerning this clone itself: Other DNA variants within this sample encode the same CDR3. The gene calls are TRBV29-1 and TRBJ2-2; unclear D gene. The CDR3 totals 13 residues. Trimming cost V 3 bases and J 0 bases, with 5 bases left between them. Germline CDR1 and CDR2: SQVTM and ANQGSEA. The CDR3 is CSVDPANTGELFF. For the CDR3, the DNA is TGCAGCGTTGATCCTGCGAACACCGGGGAGCTGTTTTTT.

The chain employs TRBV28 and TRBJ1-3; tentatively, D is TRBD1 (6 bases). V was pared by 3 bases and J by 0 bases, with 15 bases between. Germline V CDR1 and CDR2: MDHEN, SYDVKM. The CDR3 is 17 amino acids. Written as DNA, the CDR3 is TGTGCCAGCAGTTTGATCACCGGACAGACCTCTGGAAACACCATATATTTT. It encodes CASSLITGQTSGNTIYF.